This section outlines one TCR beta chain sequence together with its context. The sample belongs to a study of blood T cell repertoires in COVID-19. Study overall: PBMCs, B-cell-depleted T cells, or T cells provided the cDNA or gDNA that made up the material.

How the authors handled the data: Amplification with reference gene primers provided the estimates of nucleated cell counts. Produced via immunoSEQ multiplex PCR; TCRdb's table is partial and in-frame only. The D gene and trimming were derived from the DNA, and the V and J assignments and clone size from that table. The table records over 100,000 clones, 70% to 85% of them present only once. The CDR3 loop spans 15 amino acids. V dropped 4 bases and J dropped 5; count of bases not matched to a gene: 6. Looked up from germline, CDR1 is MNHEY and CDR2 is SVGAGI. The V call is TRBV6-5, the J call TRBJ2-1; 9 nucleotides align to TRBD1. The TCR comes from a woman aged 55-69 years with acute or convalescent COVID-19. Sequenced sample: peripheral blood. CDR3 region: CASSFTGTGHNEQFF. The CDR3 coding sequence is TGTGCCAGCAGTTTCACCGGGACAGGGCACAATGAGCAGTTCTTC.